The rows below give T cell receptor beta chains drawn from one sample of a study of blood T cell repertoires in COVID-19. The protocol was immunoSEQ multiplex PCR, while the TCRdb copy is restricted to in-frame clones and leaves out a portion. The top ten hold less than 2.5% of the sample, which has 160,000 or so clones, roughly 93% seen once. The source material was peripheral blood. The receptors come from a man younger than 35 with acute or convalescent COVID-19. Each CDR3 is given with its conserved first and last residue. The order of the fields is V gene, J gene, D gene, clone size, CDR3 protein, CDR3 DNA. A D gene is named only where the DNA matches it firmly. A row's size may be missing; if present it is once, few, many or a size class.

TRBV11-2	TRBJ2-4	TRBD1	.	CASSQTGILAKNIQYF	TGTGCCAGCAGCCAGACAGGGATACTAGCCAAAAACATTCAGTACTTC
TRBV19	TRBJ1-1	TRBD1	.	CASSTPRGRGGLSTEAFF	TGTGCCAGTAGTACCCCCCGGGGGAGAGGGGGCTTAAGCACTGAAGCTTTCTTT
TRBV24-1	TRBJ2-5	TRBD1	.	CATSDLTGGVETQYF	TGTGCCACCAGTGATTTGACAGGGGGAGTCGAGACCCAGTACTTC
TRBV6-5	TRBJ1-1	TRBD1	.	CASPGTGVVAFF	TGTGCCAGCCCCGGGACAGGGGTTGTAGCTTTCTTT
TRBV5-1	TRBJ1-3	TRBD1	.	CASRQGGFWAPGNTIYF	TGCGCCAGTAGACAGGGGGGTTTTTGGGCGCCTGGAAACACCATATATTTT
TRBV7-6	TRBJ1-1	.	.	CASSLERSLWAFF	TGTGCCAGCAGCTTAGAACGGTCGCTGTGGGCTTTCTTT
TRBV29-1	TRBJ1-1	TRBD1	.	CSVTEQGAGTEAFF	TGCAGCGTTACCGAACAGGGGGCAGGCACTGAAGCTTTCTTT
TRBV2	TRBJ2-7	TRBD1	.	CASSAQGTGSYEQYF	TGTGCCAGCAGTGCCCAGGGGACAGGTTCCTACGAGCAGTACTTC
TRBV18	TRBJ1-3	TRBD1	.	CASSPTGGGGNTIYF	TGTGCCAGCTCACCAACAGGGGGCGGAGGAAACACCATATATTTT
TRBV6-5	TRBJ2-1	TRBD2	.	CASLAGGSYNEQFF	TGTGCCAGTTTAGCGGGAGGCTCCTACAATGAGCAGTTCTTC
TRBV18	TRBJ2-7	.	.	CASSPPQGPLEQYF	TGTGCCAGCTCACCACCTCAGGGCCCCCTCGAGCAGTACTTC
TRBV9	TRBJ1-2	TRBD1	.	CASSLGTGFGYTF	TGTGCCAGCAGCCTCGGGACAGGGTTCGGCTACACCTTC
TRBV19	TRBJ1-3	.	.	CASSPGRGLAGNTIYF	TGTGCCAGTAGTCCGGGGAGGGGACTGGCTGGAAACACCATATATTTT
TRBV6-5	TRBJ1-3	.	.	CASKTGRNTIYF	TGTGCCAGCAAAACAGGGAGAAACACCATATATTTT
TRBV6-6	TRBJ2-7	.	once	CASSPDGEPSYEQYF	TGTGCCAGCAGCCCCGACGGAGAGCCCTCCTACGAGCAGTACTTC
TRBV19	TRBJ1-1	TRBD1	.	CASRPDRGHTEAFF	TGTGCCAGTAGGCCGGACAGGGGGCACACTGAAGCTTTCTTT
TRBV5-4	TRBJ2-3	TRBD2	.	CASSLGEGPPDTQYF	TGTGCCAGCAGCTTGGGGGAGGGCCCCCCAGATACGCAGTATTTT
TRBV30	TRBJ2-6	TRBD2	.	CAWSSGGTGANVLTF	TGTGCCTGGAGTTCGGGAGGGACTGGGGCCAACGTCCTGACTTTC
TRBV7-9	TRBJ2-2	.	.	CASSLLSIGELFF	TGTGCCAGCAGCTTATTAAGCATCGGGGAGCTGTTTTTT
TRBV4-1	TRBJ2-7	TRBD1	.	CASSQGPGGHEQYF	TGCGCCAGCAGCCAGGGTCCAGGGGGCCACGAGCAGTACTTC
TRBV2	TRBJ1-5	.	few	CASSEESPRSNQPQHF	TGTGCCAGCAGTGAGGAGAGCCCCCGGAGCAATCAGCCCCAGCATTTT
TRBV19	TRBJ2-1	TRBD2	.	CASRNLAGVGYNEQFF	TGTGCCAGTAGAAACCTAGCGGGAGTTGGTTACAATGAGCAGTTCTTC
TRBV7-6	TRBJ2-7	TRBD2	.	CASSLAPQLAGGSYEQYF	TGTGCCAGCAGCTTAGCGCCCCAACTAGCGGGAGGTTCCTACGAGCAGTACTTC
TRBV20-1	TRBJ2-1	.	.	CSASTGDHNEQFF	TGCAGTGCTAGTACGGGGGACCACAATGAGCAGTTCTTC
TRBV27	TRBJ1-4	.	.	CASRLLTGINEKLFF	TGTGCCAGCAGACTACTAACAGGAATTAATGAAAAACTGTTTTTT
TRBV27	TRBJ1-1	.	.	CASSPLLIRGNTEAFF	TGTGCCAGCAGTCCGCTCTTGATACGGGGGAACACTGAAGCTTTCTTT
TRBV5-3	TRBJ2-7	TRBD2	.	CARSKRGRYF	TGTGCCAGAAGCAAGCGGGGTCGGTACTTC
TRBV5-1	TRBJ2-3	TRBD1	.	CASSTRTGLGTDTQYF	TGCGCCAGCAGTACTCGGACAGGGCTGGGGACAGATACGCAGTATTTT
TRBV3-1/TRBV3-2	TRBJ1-2	TRBD1	.	CASSPAGTGVINYGYTF	TGTGCCAGCAGCCCAGCAGGGACAGGGGTTATTAACTATGGCTACACCTTC
TRBV25-1	TRBJ2-5	TRBD2	.	CASSASGLDPRDQETQYF	TGTGCCAGCAGCGCCTCGGGACTAGACCCGAGGGACCAAGAGACCCAGTACTTC
TRBV2	TRBJ1-2	TRBD1	.	CASNQGADYGYTF	TGTGCCAGCAATCAGGGGGCGGACTATGGCTACACCTTC
TRBV30	TRBJ2-1	.	.	CAWSSVTYNEQFF	TGTGCCTGGAGTTCCGTTACCTACAATGAGCAGTTCTTC
TRBV6-5	TRBJ2-5	.	.	CASTLSPGFQETQYF	TGTGCCAGCACTCTATCGCCAGGGTTCCAAGAGACCCAGTACTTC
TRBV12-5	TRBJ1-1	.	.	CASGLGGRDTEAFF	TGTGCTAGTGGTTTGGGGGGGCGGGACACTGAAGCTTTCTTT
TRBV6-6	TRBJ1-6	TRBD1	.	CASSLGQGKGSYNSPLHF	TGTGCCAGCAGTCTCGGACAGGGAAAAGGCTCCTATAATTCACCCCTCCACTTT
TRBV5-1	TRBJ2-3	TRBD1	.	CASSAVGQGEADTQYF	TGCGCCAGCAGCGCGGTTGGACAGGGGGAAGCAGATACGCAGTATTTT
TRBV14	TRBJ2-7	.	.	CASSQAKVTWFYEQYF	TGTGCCAGCAGCCAAGCTAAAGTCACTTGGTTCTACGAGCAGTACTTC